The 11 T cell receptor beta chains below were found in one sample sequenced in a study of blood T cells in healthy people across ages. A second about 6 to 11 cycle PCR used barcoded and J-beta primers. Using its own MiXCR run on the 5' RACE reads, TCRdb lists one record per CDR3 protein. The sample carries about 400,000 distinct CDR3 sequences, roughly half recorded once. The sample consisted of blood. The receptors stem from a man between 60 and 75 years old in good health.

The rearrangement links TRBV10-3 to TRBJ2-7; D is possibly TRBD2 (7 bases). The V end was cut by 5 bases, the J end by 1 base, with 18 bases between. CDR3 length: 16 residues. The germline V gene has CDR1 ENHRY and CDR2 SYGVKD. The CDR3 sequence: CAISYTQGRGSYEQYF. CDR3 in DNA: TGTGCCATCAGTTATACTCAGGGGAGGGGTTCCTACGAGCAGTACTTC.

The chain recombines TRBV5-4 with TRBJ2-3, with a tentative D call TRBD2 (6 bases). Germline V lookup: CDR1 SGHNT, CDR2 YYREEE (reference sequence). There are 15 residues in the CDR3. The V and J ends lost 7 bases and 1 base respectively, with 16 bases between them. This chain's CDR3 is CASERGAEGTDTQYF. As DNA, the CDR3 is TGTGCCAGCGAGCGCGGGGCAGAAGGCACAGATACGCAGTATTTT.

V gene TRBV15 combines with J gene TRBJ2-1, with 8 nucleotides matching TRBD2. Germline V gene lookup returns CDR1 LNHNV and CDR2 YYDKDF (reference sequence). The CDR3 is 17 residues long. V was clipped by 1 base and J by 0 bases; unmatched bases: 5. The DNA of the CDR3 is TGTGCCACCAGCAGAGCTCGCGGGGGGAGCTCCTACAATGAGCAGTTCTTC. Residues: CATSRARGGSSYNEQFF.

This chain uses TRBV7-2 with TRBJ2-1; a possible D gene is TRBD2 (6 bases). Germline assignment: CDR1 SGHTA and CDR2 FQGNSA. The CDR3 is made up of 14 amino acids. Deletions cut 2 bases from V and 5 bases from J, with 10 bases between. CDR3 coding DNA: TGTGCCAGCAGCTTAAGGCGGGGCCACAATGAGCAGTTCTTC. The encoded protein is CASSLRRGHNEQFF.

The chain joins TRBV6-5 to TRBJ1-1, with 7 bases lining up with TRBD1. CDR3 length: 14 amino acids. The V and J ends lost 0 bases and 5 bases, in that order; junction bases with no gene match: 3. Germline CDR1 and CDR2: MNHEY and SVGAGI. DNA of the CDR3: TGTGCCAGCAGTTACTCGTACAGGGGTACTGAAGCTTTCTTT. It is translated as CASSYSYRGTEAFF.

This clonotype appeared a few times. The V gene is TRBV5-1, the J gene TRBJ2-7; 11 bases fit TRBD1. The CDR3 consists of 17 residues. J was trimmed by 7 bases and V by 4 bases; bases with no gene match: 16. The germline V gene encodes CDR1 SGHRS and CDR2 YFSETQ. DNA of the CDR3: TGCGCCAGCAGCCGTACTCCGGGACAGGGGGAGGGGAATGAGCAGTACTTC. Its protein is CASSRTPGQGEGNEQYF.

The chain employs TRBV6-5 and TRBJ1-4, with unresolved D. Germline lookup yields CDR1 MNHEY and CDR2 SVGAGI. The CDR3 is made up of 14 amino acids. The germline V and J ends were trimmed by 6 bases and 8 bases, with 16 bases remaining between them. CDR3 sequence: CASSSQEYGEKLFF. CDR3 in DNA: TGTGCCAGCAGCTCCCAAGAATACGGGGAAAAACTGTTTTTT.

The V call is TRBV7-8, the J call TRBJ2-1; D might be TRBD2 (6 bases). This CDR3 has 16 amino acids. Germline V gives CDR1 SGHVS, CDR2 FQNEAQ. Trimming stripped 5 bases from V and 0 bases from J, with 14 bases between. This chain's CDR3 is CASSLSGGTSYNEQFF. CDR3 DNA: TGTGCCAGCAGCCTTTCCGGCGGGACCTCCTACAATGAGCAGTTCTTC. Combining the CDR3 with reference TRBV7-8 and TRBJ2-1 gives the whole variable domain GAGVSQSPRYKVAKRGQDVALRCDPISGHVSLFWYQQALGQGPEFLTYFQNEAQLDKSGLPSDRFFAERPEGSVSTLKIQRTQQEDSAVYLCASSLSGGTSYNEQFFGPGTRLTVL.

This clonotype was seen once. J is TRBJ1-2 and V is TRBV28; no reliable D call. Germline V gene lookup returns CDR1 MDHEN and CDR2 SYDVKM. Trimming took 6 bases from V and 1 from J, leaving 12 bases between them. The CDR3 consists of 14 residues. The CDR3 spells CASSLGLRNYGYTF. CDR3 nucleotide sequence: TGTGCCAGCAGCCTCGGACTGCGTAACTATGGCTACACCTTC.

Remarks on this clonotype: The missing conserved phenylalanine or tryptophan at the end of this CDR3 makes a read error likely. The chain links TRBV6-4 to TRBJ2-3; TRBD2 matches at 10 bases. CDR1 is MRHNA, CDR2 SNTAGT, per germline. Germline trimming cut 3 bases from V and 2 bases from J; bases unmatched to any gene: 2. The CDR3 runs to 15 residues. CDR3 region: CASSELAGSTDTQYL. The CDR3 region has the DNA TGTGCCAGCAGTGAACTAGCGGGGTCCACAGATACGCAGTATTTG.

A note on this clonotype: It may be a read error: a sequence one base away is much more abundant. This chain links TRBV7-2 with TRBJ1-2; D not resolved. This CDR3 comprises 12 residues. V was trimmed by 5 bases and J by 8 bases, leaving 12 bases between them. Per the germline V gene, CDR1 is SGHTA and CDR2 is FQGNSA. CDR3 in DNA: TGTGCCAGCAGCGTCGCGGGTTCGGGCTACACCTTC. It specifies CASSVAGSGYTF. The full variable domain, its missing parts supplied by reference TRBV7-2 and TRBJ1-2, is GAGVSQSPSNKVTEKGKDVELRCDPISGHTALYWYRQSLGQGLEFLIYFQGNSAPDKSGLPSDRFSAERTGGSVSTLTIQRTQQEDSAVYLCASSVAGSGYTFGSGTRLTVV.